This entry lists 5 T cell receptor beta chains sequenced from one sample in a study of blood T cells in healthy people across ages. A second PCR, run for roughly 7 to 12 cycles, used a sample-barcoded 5' primer plus a J-beta primer mix. TCRdb passed the 5' RACE reads through MiXCR, listing each CDR3 protein once. The sample includes 750,000 to 1,000,000 distinct CDR3 sequences, roughly 28% of them seen just once. These sequences were also reported in another study, on T cells of mothers and their children.

Sequencing input: blood. The origin of the receptors is a woman between 40 and 50 years old in good health.

This chain connects TRBV28 to TRBJ1-1, with D possibly matching TRBD1 (5 bases). V was cut by 2 bases and J by 2 bases, with 15 bases left in between. Germline lookup yields CDR1 MDHEN and CDR2 SYDVKM. The CDR3 is 16 residues long. The CDR3 region has the DNA TGTGCCAGCAGTTTAAACTTTTATGACAGAAACACTGAAGCTTTCTTT. This encodes CASSLNFYDRNTEAFF.

The V gene is TRBV10-3, the J gene TRBJ1-5; D is undetermined. This CDR3 has 14 amino acids. The V end was cut by 0 bases, the J end by 6 bases, with 9 bases between. Germline loops: CDR1 ENHRY, CDR2 SYGVKD. The CDR3 loop reads CAISESREGQPQHF. The CDR3 coding sequence is TGTGCCATCAGTGAGTCAAGGGAGGGTCAGCCCCAGCATTTT.

This clonotype was recorded many times. V is TRBV27 and J is TRBJ2-7, with D tentatively TRBD1 (6 bases). The CDR3 spans 15 residues. V was trimmed by 5 bases and J by 2 bases, leaving 16 bases between them. The germline gives CDR1 MNHEY, CDR2 SMNVEV (reference sequence). CDR3 in DNA: TGTGCCAGCAGTCAGGGGACCCAGGCTCCCTACGAGCAGTACTTC. Translation gives CASSQGTQAPYEQYF.

The table lists this clonotype with many counts. The J gene is TRBJ2-7, the V gene TRBV7-2, with D perhaps given as TRBD1 or TRBD2 (5 bases each). Germline CDR1 SGHTA, CDR2 FQGNSA. The CDR3 loop spans 15 amino acids. Trimming cost V 6 bases and J 6 bases, with 21 bases left between them. This CDR3 reads CASSLTGTSSGEQYF. CDR3 nucleotides: TGTGCCAGCAGTTTGACCGGGACCTCCTCTGGCGAGCAGTACTTC.

This sequence joins TRBV2 and TRBJ1-1; 8 bases match TRBD1. The V gene end was trimmed by 7 bases and the J gene end by 0 bases; junction bases not matched to a gene: 7. The CDR3 is 15 amino acids. Germline V gene lookup returns CDR1 SNHLY and CDR2 FYNNEI. The CDR3 DNA reads as TGTGCCAGCAAAGGGACAGGTTTCATGAACACTGAAGCTTTCTTT. Amino acid sequence: CASKGTGFMNTEAFF.